These T cell receptor beta chains were read from a single sample in a study of shared clonotypes between healthy human individuals. Some clones are missing from TCRdb's copy, which holds only in-frame ones; the method was immunoSEQ multiplex PCR. The sample has 2 million or so clones; about 95% are singletons. The sample consisted of naive CD8+ T cells sorted from blood. These TCRs come from a man aged 18 to 29 in good health. Both conserved end residues are part of each CDR3. Each record gives: V gene, clone size, D gene, CDR3 length, J gene, CDR3 protein, CDR3 DNA. D genes are given only for firm matches. The size of a clone is reported for some rows only, either as once, few or many, or as a class for expanded clones.

V: TRBV2; size: NA; D: NA; length: 14; J: TRBJ2-1; CDR3: CASSESQGGNEQFF; DNA: TGTGCCAGCAGTGAATCCCAGGGAGGCAATGAGCAGTTCTTC
V: TRBV28; size: NA; D: TRBD2; length: 17; J: TRBJ2-1; CDR3: CASSFGTSGSSYNEQFF; DNA: TGTGCCAGCAGTTTTGGGACTAGCGGGAGCTCCTACAATGAGCAGTTCTTC
V: TRBV6-5; size: NA; D: NA; length: 14; J: TRBJ2-7; CDR3: CASSYSGSLYEQYF; DNA: TGTGCCAGCAGTTACTCGGGCTCTCTCTACGAGCAGTACTTC
V: TRBV5-6; size: few; D: NA; length: 13; J: TRBJ1-1; CDR3: CASSRGGNTEAFF; DNA: TGTGCCAGCAGCCGAGGGGGGAACACTGAAGCTTTCTTT
V: TRBV4-1; size: NA; D: TRBD2; length: 16; J: TRBJ2-5; CDR3: CASSQVSGGARETQYF; DNA: TGCGCCAGCAGCCAGGTTAGCGGGGGGGCCCGGGAGACCCAGTACTTC
V: TRBV5-4; size: NA; D: NA; length: 15; J: TRBJ2-7; CDR3: CASSFSGGGLDEQYF; DNA: TGTGCCAGCAGCTTTTCGGGGGGCGGTCTCGACGAGCAGTACTTC
V: TRBV28; size: NA; D: NA; length: 12; J: TRBJ2-5; CDR3: CASSRGQETQYF; DNA: TGTGCCAGCAGCAGGGGCCAAGAGACCCAGTACTTC
V: TRBV9; size: once; D: TRBD1; length: 17; J: TRBJ1-6; CDR3: CASSVEGQQGTHSPLHF; DNA: TGTGCCAGCAGCGTAGAGGGTCAACAGGGGACTCATTCACCCCTCCACTTT
V: TRBV30; size: few; D: NA; length: 15; J: TRBJ1-2; CDR3: CAWSRGAGIFYGYTF; DNA: TGTGCCTGGAGCCGGGGGGCAGGGATCTTCTATGGCTACACCTTC
V: TRBV5-4; size: NA; D: NA; length: 14; J: TRBJ2-7; CDR3: CASSLWDSAYEQYF; DNA: TGTGCCAGCAGCTTATGGGATTCCGCCTACGAGCAGTACTTC
V: TRBV4-3; size: once; D: NA; length: 14; J: TRBJ2-3; CDR3: CASSPAGGEDTQYF; DNA: TGCGCCAGCAGCCCGGCCGGGGGCGAAGATACGCAGTATTTT
V: TRBV4-1; size: NA; D: NA; length: 16; J: TRBJ2-7; CDR3: CASSPREQGLGYEQYF; DNA: TGCGCCAGCAGCCCACGTGAACAGGGTTTGGGATACGAGCAGTACTTC
V: TRBV14; size: NA; D: NA; length: 12; J: TRBJ2-1; CDR3: CASGQFYNEQFF; DNA: TGTGCCAGCGGACAGTTTTACAATGAGCAGTTCTTC
V: TRBV27; size: NA; D: NA; length: 15; J: TRBJ2-3; CDR3: CASSVRDARTDTQYF; DNA: TGTGCCAGCAGTGTAAGGGACGCCCGCACAGATACGCAGTATTTT
V: TRBV20-1; size: NA; D: NA; length: 11; J: TRBJ2-3; CDR3: CSARSGDTQYF; DNA: TGCAGTGCTAGGTCAGGAGATACGCAGTATTTT
V: TRBV5-6; size: NA; D: NA; length: 15; J: TRBJ2-3; CDR3: CASSPGTGSTDTQYF; DNA: TGTGCCAGCAGCCCCGGGACGGGAAGCACAGATACGCAGTATTTT
V: TRBV7-2; size: NA; D: NA; length: 14; J: TRBJ2-7; CDR3: CASSFQRASYEQYF; DNA: TGTGCCAGCAGCTTCCAGCGGGCCTCTTACGAGCAGTACTTC
V: TRBV27; size: NA; D: TRBD2; length: 15; J: TRBJ2-7; CDR3: CASSLESGSLYEQYF; DNA: TGTGCCAGCAGTTTAGAGAGCGGGAGCCTCTACGAGCAGTACTTC
V: TRBV11-3; size: NA; D: TRBD2; length: 17; J: TRBJ2-3; CDR3: CASSSRTSGRSLDTQYF; DNA: TGTGCCAGCAGCTCCCGGACTAGCGGGAGATCTTTGGATACGCAGTATTTT
V: TRBV6-5; size: NA; D: NA; length: 12; J: TRBJ1-2; CDR3: CASSLEGYGYTF; DNA: TGTGCCAGCAGTTTAGAAGGCTATGGCTACACCTTC
V: TRBV7-2; size: NA; D: NA; length: 15; J: TRBJ2-7; CDR3: CASSFPTALSYEQYF; DNA: TGTGCCAGCAGCTTCCCGACAGCACTCTCCTACGAGCAGTACTTC
V: TRBV11-1; size: NA; D: TRBD1; length: 14; J: TRBJ2-7; CDR3: CASSLGDSTYEQYF; DNA: TGTGCCAGCAGCTTAGGGGACAGCACCTACGAGCAGTACTTC
V: TRBV14; size: NA; D: TRBD1; length: 15; J: TRBJ1-6; CDR3: CASSSRRGLVSPLHF; DNA: TGTGCCAGCAGCTCTCGCAGGGGGCTCGTTTCACCCCTCCACTTT
V: TRBV7-9; size: NA; D: NA; length: 15; J: TRBJ1-4; CDR3: CASSLVTVGVEKLFF; DNA: TGTGCCAGCAGCTTAGTAACGGTTGGGGTTGAAAAACTGTTTTTT
V: TRBV11-2; size: NA; D: TRBD2; length: 16; J: TRBJ2-1; CDR3: CASSSRLAGGPGEQFF; DNA: TGTGCCAGCAGCTCCCGTCTAGCGGGAGGGCCGGGTGAGCAGTTCTTC
V: TRBV13; size: once; D: TRBD2; length: 15; J: TRBJ2-3; CDR3: CASSLVAGETDTQYF; DNA: TGTGCCAGCAGCTTAGTGGCGGGAGAGACAGATACGCAGTATTTT
V: TRBV21-1; size: NA; D: NA; length: 14; J: TRBJ2-7; CDR3: CASSKVEGAYEQYF; DNA: TGTGCCAGCAGCAAAGTGGAAGGAGCCTACGAGCAGTACTTC
V: TRBV5-6; size: NA; D: TRBD1; length: 14; J: TRBJ1-2; CDR3: CASSNRGLDYGYTF; DNA: TGTGCCAGCAGCAACAGGGGGCTAGACTATGGCTACACCTTC
V: TRBV27; size: NA; D: NA; length: 16; J: TRBJ1-2; CDR3: CASSPLISTGPYGYTF; DNA: TGTGCCAGCAGCCCCCTTATATCGACAGGCCCCTATGGCTACACCTTC
V: TRBV6-5; size: NA; D: NA; length: 16; J: TRBJ2-7; CDR3: CASSYSPAGTTYEQYF; DNA: TGTGCCAGCAGTTACTCTCCAGCAGGTACTACCTACGAGCAGTACTTC
V: TRBV7-8; size: NA; D: NA; length: 15; J: TRBJ1-2; CDR3: CASSPPGVSNYGYTF; DNA: TGTGCCAGCAGCCCTCCGGGGGTCTCTAACTATGGCTACACCTTC
V: TRBV2; size: NA; D: NA; length: 13; J: TRBJ1-6; CDR3: CASWRDYNSPLHF; DNA: TGTGCCAGCTGGCGGGATTATAATTCACCCCTCCACTTT
V: TRBV2; size: NA; D: TRBD1; length: 16; J: TRBJ2-3; CDR3: CASGTPGTGGTDTQYF; DNA: TGTGCCAGCGGCACGCCCGGGACAGGGGGCACAGATACGCAGTATTTT
V: TRBV5-1; size: NA; D: TRBD2; length: 17; J: TRBJ2-1; CDR3: CASSPGLAGGAYNEQFF; DNA: TGCGCCAGCAGCCCGGGACTAGCGGGAGGGGCCTACAATGAGCAGTTCTTC
V: TRBV7-2; size: once; D: NA; length: 14; J: TRBJ2-7; CDR3: CASSLGGAGYEQYF; DNA: TGTGCCAGCAGCTTAGGGGGGGCTGGCTACGAGCAGTACTTC
V: TRBV7-8; size: NA; D: NA; length: 15; J: TRBJ2-7; CDR3: CASSLEKGYVYEQYF; DNA: TGTGCCAGCAGCCTAGAAAAGGGCTACGTCTACGAGCAGTACTTC
V: TRBV7-9; size: NA; D: NA; length: 17; J: TRBJ2-2; CDR3: CASSNPRGRENTGELFF; DNA: TGTGCCAGCAGCAACCCTCGAGGCAGGGAAAACACCGGGGAGCTGTTTTTT
V: TRBV11-2; size: NA; D: NA; length: 15; J: TRBJ2-5; CDR3: CASSLDSFLQETQYF; DNA: TGTGCCAGCAGCTTGGACAGTTTCCTCCAAGAGACCCAGTACTTC
V: TRBV30; size: NA; D: NA; length: 13; J: TRBJ2-7; CDR3: CAWSAGTLYEQYF; DNA: TGTGCCTGGAGTGCCGGGACTCTCTACGAGCAGTACTTC
V: TRBV18; size: NA; D: NA; length: 16; J: TRBJ1-6; CDR3: CASSPPVGGQGSPLHF; DNA: TGTGCCAGCTCACCACCGGTAGGGGGGCAGGGATCACCCCTCCACTTT
V: TRBV7-9; size: NA; D: NA; length: 15; J: TRBJ2-5; CDR3: CASSLTLGYQETQYF; DNA: TGTGCCAGCAGCTTAACCTTGGGGTATCAAGAGACCCAGTACTTC
V: TRBV23-1; size: NA; D: TRBD1; length: 17; J: TRBJ2-5; CDR3: CASSQAPGQKIQETQYF; DNA: TGCGCCAGCAGTCAAGCTCCGGGACAGAAGATTCAAGAGACCCAGTACTTC
V: TRBV7-2; size: NA; D: TRBD1; length: 16; J: TRBJ1-5; CDR3: CASSLGQGLGNQPQHF; DNA: TGTGCCAGCAGCTTGGGACAGGGTCTCGGCAATCAGCCCCAGCATTTT
V: TRBV29-1; size: NA; D: TRBD2; length: 15; J: TRBJ2-1; CDR3: CSVEKYGGLAGEQFF; DNA: TGCAGCGTTGAAAAATATGGGGGACTAGCGGGAGAGCAGTTCTTC
V: TRBV6-5; size: NA; D: NA; length: 13; J: TRBJ2-7; CDR3: CASSPAGSYEQYF; DNA: TGTGCCAGCAGCCCGGCAGGCTCCTACGAGCAGTACTTC
V: TRBV6-6; size: NA; D: NA; length: 15; J: TRBJ2-7; CDR3: CASSQTSGGLGEQYF; DNA: TGTGCCAGCAGTCAGACATCCGGCGGGTTGGGCGAGCAGTACTTC
V: TRBV9; size: NA; D: TRBD1; length: 15; J: TRBJ1-2; CDR3: CASTAGQGEYYGYTF; DNA: TGTGCCAGCACCGCGGGACAGGGGGAATACTATGGCTACACCTTC
V: TRBV29-1; size: NA; D: NA; length: 13; J: TRBJ2-2; CDR3: CSTVEGMTGELFF; DNA: TGCAGCACCGTGGAGGGAATGACCGGGGAGCTGTTTTTT
V: TRBV18; size: NA; D: TRBD2; length: 17; J: TRBJ2-2; CDR3: CASSPPEAGGDTGELFF; DNA: TGTGCCAGCTCACCACCGGAAGCGGGAGGGGACACCGGGGAGCTGTTTTTT
V: TRBV18; size: NA; D: NA; length: 16; J: TRBJ2-7; CDR3: CASSPPPGGYPYEQYF; DNA: TGTGCCAGCTCACCACCTCCAGGTGGTTACCCCTACGAGCAGTACTTC
V: TRBV30; size: once; D: NA; length: 13; J: TRBJ2-1; CDR3: CAWATLAEGEQFF; DNA: TGTGCCTGGGCTACACTCGCAGAGGGTGAGCAGTTCTTC